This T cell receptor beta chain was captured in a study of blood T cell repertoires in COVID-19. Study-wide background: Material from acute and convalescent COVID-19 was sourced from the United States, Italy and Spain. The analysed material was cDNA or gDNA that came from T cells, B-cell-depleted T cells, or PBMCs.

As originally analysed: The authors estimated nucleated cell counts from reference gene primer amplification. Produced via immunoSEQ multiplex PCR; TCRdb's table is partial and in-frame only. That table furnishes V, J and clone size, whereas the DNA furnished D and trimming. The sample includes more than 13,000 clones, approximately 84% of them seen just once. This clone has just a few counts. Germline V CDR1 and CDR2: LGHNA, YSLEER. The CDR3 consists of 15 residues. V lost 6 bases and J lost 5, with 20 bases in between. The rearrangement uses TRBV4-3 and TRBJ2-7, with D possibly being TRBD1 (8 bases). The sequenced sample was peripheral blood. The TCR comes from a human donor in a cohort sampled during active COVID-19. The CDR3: CASSWEDREGHEQYF. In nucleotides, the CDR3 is TGCGCCAGCAGTTGGGAGGACAGGGAGGGCCACGAGCAGTACTTC.